These 18 T cell receptor beta chains were sequenced from one sample in a study of neoadjuvant anti-PD-1 for oral cavity cancer. Assay: immunoSEQ multiplex PCR; the TCRdb copy retains only in-frame clones and omits some. The sample carries about 72,000 clones, around 83% recorded once. This specimen consisted of PBMCs, obtained before nivolumab (anti-PD-1) treatment. These receptors were taken from a person aged 35 to 85 with oral cavity squamous cell carcinoma.

This clone occurred a few times. As DNA, the CDR3 is TGTGCCAGCAGCGTGGCCCCGGGATTCTTGAACACTGAAGCTTTCTTT. Its protein is CASSVAPGFLNTEAFF. V usage is TRBV9 and J usage is TRBJ1-1; D gene unclear. Germline lookup yields CDR1 SGDLS and CDR2 YYNGEE. V was cut by 2 bases and J by 0 bases, with 14 bases left in between. This CDR3 spans 16 amino acids.

The CDR3 here is CASSFGARIHYEQYF. In DNA, the CDR3 is TGCGCCAGCAGCTTCGGGGCTCGGATCCACTACGAGCAGTACTTC. J is TRBJ2-7 and V is TRBV5-1; D is tentatively TRBD1 or TRBD2 (5 bases each). The CDR3 totals 15 residues. CDR1 and CDR2 (germline): SGHRS, YFSETQ. The V end lost 2 bases, the J end lost 3 bases, and 15 bases lay between the germline ends.

The chain links TRBV10-3 to TRBJ1-5; D is undetermined. CDR1 and CDR2 (germline): ENHRY, SYGVKD. CDR3 length: 15 amino acids. The V gene lost 0 bases and the J gene lost 4 bases, with 10 bases spanning the gap. CDR3 residues: CAISESLGGNQPQHF. For the CDR3, the DNA is TGTGCCATCAGTGAGTCGTTGGGTGGAAATCAGCCCCAGCATTTT.

The rearrangement joins TRBV7-9 to TRBJ2-7; 9 bases fit TRBD2. This CDR3 has 13 amino acids. Per the germline V gene, CDR1 is SEHNR and CDR2 is FQNEAQ (reference sequence). The V segment lost 7 bases and the J segment 6 bases; nucleotides outside the gene matches: 7. The CDR3 DNA reads TGTGCCAGCACCCCCGGGACTAGCTCCGAGCAGTACTTC. Its translation: CASTPGTSSEQYF.

The J gene is TRBJ2-6, the V gene TRBV14, with D possibly matching TRBD1 (6 bases). Trimming removed 2 bases at V and 1 base at J, with 9 bases between. Germline-derived CDR1 and CDR2 are SGHDN and FVKESK. The CDR3 has 16 amino acids. The DNA of the CDR3 is TGTGCCAGCAGCCAACCAGGGGCGTCTGGGGCCAACGTCCTGACTTTC. Residues: CASSQPGASGANVLTF.

The rearrangement uses TRBV30 and TRBJ1-4; no firm D call. CDR1 GTSNPN and CDR2 SVGIG come from the germline V gene (reference sequence). The V and J ends lost 1 base and 8 bases respectively, with 14 bases between them. The CDR3 runs 14 residues. The CDR3 protein is CAWSASPLREKLFF. DNA for the CDR3: TGTGCCTGGAGTGCATCCCCACTACGGGAAAAACTGTTTTTT. The variable domain in full, with the rest retrieved from reference TRBV30 and TRBJ1-4, is SQTIHQWPATLVQPVGSPLSLECTVEGTSNPNLYWYRQAAGRGLQLLFYSVGIGQISSEVPQNLSASRPQDRQFILSSKKLLLSDSGFYLCAWSASPLREKLFFGSGTQLSVL.

V usage is TRBV7-6 and J usage is TRBJ2-6; either TRBD1 or TRBD2 may fit D (5 bases each). V was shortened by 3 bases and J by 2 bases, with 8 bases between the two germline ends. This CDR3 spans 15 amino acids. The germline V gene has CDR1 SGHVS and CDR2 FNYEAQ. CDR3 coding DNA: TGTGCCAGCAGCTTGGGGGAAACTGGGGCCAACGTCCTGACTTTC. Encoded protein: CASSLGETGANVLTF.

The CDR3 loop is CASSKVDGDLEAFF. The CDR3 nucleotides read TGTGCCAGCAGCAAAGTAGACGGTGACCTTGAAGCTTTCTTT. The J gene is TRBJ1-1, the V gene TRBV9; no clear D. The V end was cut by 4 bases, the J end by 7 bases, with 17 bases between. Germline V gene lookup returns CDR1 SGDLS and CDR2 YYNGEE. There are 14 residues in the CDR3. Drawing the rest from reference TRBV9 and TRBJ1-1, the complete variable domain is DSGVTQTPKHLITATGQRVTLRCSPRSGDLSVYWYQQSLDQGLQFLIQYYNGEERAKGNILERFSAQQFPDLHSELNLSSLELGDSALYFCASSKVDGDLEAFFGQGTRLTVV.

The CDR3 reads CASSFLPLRVRGEKLFF. In nucleotides, the CDR3 is TGTGCCAGCAGCTTTCTCCCCCTGAGGGTCCGGGGTGAAAAACTGTTTTTT. The chain uses TRBV7-6 and TRBJ1-4; unclear D gene. Germline CDR1 reads SGHVS; CDR2 reads FNYEAQ. The CDR3 runs to 17 residues. Trimming shortened V by 3 bases and J by 7 bases, and 21 bases separated the two germline ends.

The chain employs TRBV6-4 and TRBJ2-3; the D gene is possibly TRBD2 (6 bases). Germline assignment: CDR1 MRHNA and CDR2 SNTAGT. The CDR3 spans 14 residues. V lost 5 bases to trimming and J lost 5 bases, with 14 bases between them. CDR3 protein: CASSTGSLGDTQYF. The CDR3 nucleotides read TGTGCCAGCAGTACCGGGAGCCTGGGAGATACGCAGTATTTT.

The chain has TRBV4-1 and TRBJ2-7, with D maybe TRBD1 (5 bases). The CDR3 covers 14 residues. The ends were cut back, 0 bases at V and 4 bases at J, with 10 bases in the middle. Germline V CDR1 and CDR2: MGHRA, YSYEKL. CDR3 sequence: CASSQEQVVYEQYF. DNA for the CDR3: TGCGCCAGCAGCCAAGAACAGGTGGTGTACGAGCAGTACTTC.

About this clone: Germline and junction disagree at one end, which may indicate a read error. V and J are TRBV19 and TRBJ1-2; TRBD1 matches 10 bases. This CDR3 spans 12 amino acids. The germline CDR1 and CDR2 sequences are LNHDA and SQIVND (reference sequence). The CDR3 loop is CASSTRTGGNHF. The CDR3 coding sequence is TGTGCCAGTAGTACCCGGACAGGGGGGAATCACTTC.

The chain joins TRBV27 to TRBJ2-7; D not certain. Germline lookup yields CDR1 MNHEY and CDR2 SMNVEV (reference sequence). V was clipped by 4 bases and J by 2 bases, with 9 bases between them. There are 13 residues in the CDR3. CDR3 loop: CASSSQTTYEQYF. The CDR3, as DNA: TGTGCCAGCAGTTCCCAGACCACCTACGAGCAGTACTTC.

J is TRBJ2-7 and V is TRBV4-1, with TRBD2 identical over 12 bases. Trimming at V came to 4 bases and at J to 5 bases, leaving 6 bases not matched to a gene. The CDR3 is 15 residues long. Germline loops: CDR1 MGHRA, CDR2 YSYEKL. The chain's CDR3 is CASSLPGLAGNEQYF. In DNA form, the CDR3 reads TGCGCCAGCAGCCTCCCCGGACTAGCGGGAAACGAGCAGTACTTC.

The J gene is TRBJ2-1, the V gene TRBV11-2; TRBD1 is a possible D gene (6 bases). This CDR3 contains 15 residues. The germline CDR1 and CDR2 sequences are SGHAT and FQNNGV. The V and J ends lost 5 bases and 2 bases respectively, with 13 bases between them. The CDR3 protein is CASSLVRGPYNEQFF. CDR3 DNA: TGTGCCAGCAGCCTAGTCAGGGGCCCCTACAATGAGCAGTTCTTC.

The V call is TRBV6-6, the J call TRBJ2-3; D is unclear. This CDR3 has 12 residues. Germline CDR1 and CDR2: MNHNY and SVGAGI (reference sequence). V dropped 6 bases and J dropped 0 bases, with 4 bases sitting between them. The CDR3 coding sequence is TGTGCCAGCAGGAAGAGCACAGATACGCAGTATTTT. This gives the protein CASRKSTDTQYF.

This chain uses TRBV5-6 with TRBJ1-5; the D is unclear. The CDR3 contains 17 residues. Trimming took 1 base from V and 5 from J, leaving 19 bases between them. Germline V gene sequence: CDR1 SGHDT, CDR2 YYEEEE. The CDR3 region is CASSLLLTDGLDQPQHF. CDR3 nucleotide sequence: TGTGCCAGCAGCTTGTTGCTGACGGACGGGTTAGATCAGCCCCAGCATTTT. Combining the CDR3 with reference TRBV5-6 and TRBJ1-5 gives the whole variable domain DAGVTQSPTHLIKTRGQQVTLRCSPKSGHDTVSWYQQALGQGPQFIFQYYEEEERQRGNFPDRFSGHQFPNYSSELNVNALLLGDSALYLCASSLLLTDGLDQPQHFGDGTRLSIL.

The chain joins TRBV7-9 to TRBJ2-7; TRBD1 matches at 7 bases. CDR1 is SEHNR, CDR2 FQNEAQ, per germline (reference sequence). The CDR3 totals 16 residues. The V segment lost 2 bases and the J segment 0 bases; nucleotides outside the gene matches: 7. The CDR3 coding sequence is TGTGCCAGCAGCTTACCGAGGCACAGGGGCTCCTACGAGCAGTACTTC. Protein product: CASSLPRHRGSYEQYF.